The next 14 T cell receptor beta chains were all read from a single sample in a study of cytomegalovirus exposure and HLA in healthy donors. Amplification used 60 Vbeta primers and 13 Jbeta primers. Data came from immunoSEQ multiplex PCR; TCRdb stores just in-frame clones and leaves some out. The sample consists of approximately 100,000 clones, 77% of them appearing once. The specimen sequenced was PBMCs. The receptors stem from a man aged 40-49 years in good health and CMV-seropositive.

This sequence joins TRBV9 and TRBJ2-3; weak D call: TRBD1 (7 bases). CDR3 size: 15 residues. CDR1 is SGDLS and CDR2 is YYNGEE in the germline V gene. V lost 3 bases and J lost 0, with 11 bases in between. DNA of the CDR3: TGTGCCAGCAGCGGCGGGACAGCTAGCACAGATACGCAGTATTTT. As protein: CASSGGTASTDTQYF. Full variable domain (outside the CDR3, taken from reference TRBV9 and TRBJ2-3): DSGVTQTPKHLITATGQRVTLRCSPRSGDLSVYWYQQSLDQGLQFLIQYYNGEERAKGNILERFSAQQFPDLHSELNLSSLELGDSALYFCASSGGTASTDTQYFGPGTRLTVL.

This chain uses TRBV10-3 with TRBJ2-3; 12 bases line up with TRBD2. CDR3 length: 16 amino acids. The V gene end was trimmed by 7 bases and the J gene end by 4 bases; junction bases not matched to a gene: 9. The V gene's germline CDR1 is ENHRY and CDR2 SYGVKD. In DNA, the CDR3 is TGTGCCATCACCGCAAATCCTAGCGGGGGGGCAGATACGCAGTATTTT. Its translation is CAITANPSGGADTQYF.

Points on this clone: Different DNA sequences within this sample yield the same CDR3. V is TRBV20-1 and J is TRBJ1-4; TRBD1 might be the D (6 bases). Germline CDR1 and CDR2: DFQATT and SNEGSKA (reference sequence). The V end was cut by 6 bases, the J end by 7 bases, with 9 bases between. The CDR3 runs 11 residues. The CDR3: CSAGQSEKLFF. CDR3 in DNA: TGCAGTGCAGGACAGTCTGAAAAACTGTTTTTT.

This chain links TRBV29-1 with TRBJ1-2, with 7 nucleotides matching TRBD1. Trimming cost V 4 bases and J 7 bases; bases outside gene matches: 6. Germline V gene lookup returns CDR1 SQVTM and CDR2 ANQGSEA. This CDR3 is 12 amino acids long. This CDR3 is CSVGMGQSGYTF. The CDR3 region has the DNA TGCAGCGTTGGGATGGGACAGAGTGGCTACACCTTC.

The V and J genes are TRBV27 and TRBJ1-3; D not certain. Trimming left V 3 bases short and J 4 bases short, with 7 bases between. Germline V gives CDR1 MNHEY, CDR2 SMNVEV (reference sequence). The CDR3 length is 13 residues. This chain's CDR3 is CASSLNSGNTIYF. The CDR3 DNA sequence: TGTGCCAGCAGTTTGAACAGCGGAAACACCATATATTTT.

This clone was recorded many times. The chain is built from TRBV7-9 and TRBJ2-2; no reliable D call. The V gene's germline CDR1 is SEHNR and CDR2 FQNEAQ (reference sequence). The V gene lost 5 bases and the J gene lost 0 bases, with 7 bases spanning the gap. The CDR3 is made up of 14 amino acids. CDR3 DNA sequence: TGTGCCAGCAGCCAACACGCGAACACCGGGGAGCTGTTTTTT. It translates to CASSQHANTGELFF.

The genes are TRBV4-1 and TRBJ1-5, with 7 positions matching TRBD1. V dropped 3 bases and J dropped 5; count of bases not matched to a gene: 7. Looked up from germline, CDR1 is MGHRA and CDR2 is YSYEKL. The CDR3 length is 15 residues. In DNA, the CDR3 is TGCGCCAGCAGCCAGGGGAGACAGGGATATCAGCCCCAGCATTTT. This encodes CASSQGRQGYQPQHF.

J is TRBJ2-5 and V is TRBV6-1, with 8 bases lining up with TRBD2. This CDR3 is built from 13 residues. Germline values: CDR1 MNHNS, CDR2 SASEGT. The ends lost 8 bases at V and 5 bases at J; junction bases unmatched: 7. In DNA, the CDR3 is TGTGCCAGCGAGACGGGGGGGCCGGAGACCCAGTACTTC. This codes for CASETGGPETQYF.

The chain couples TRBV7-2 to TRBJ2-7; 7 bases fit TRBD2. This CDR3 region has 15 residues. V lost 2 bases to trimming and J lost 6 bases; unmatched junction nucleotides: 10. The germline V gene has CDR1 SGHTA and CDR2 FQGNSA. The CDR3 DNA is TGTGCCAGCAGCTTACAGGACATCGCGGGGGTCGAGCAGTACTTC. It yields the protein CASSLQDIAGVEQYF.

J is TRBJ2-7 and V is TRBV4-2; D ambiguous. The V and J ends lost 1 base and 8 bases respectively, with 12 bases between them. This CDR3 spans 13 amino acids. Germline V lookup: CDR1 LGHNA, CDR2 YNFKEQ. The CDR3 sequence is CASSQGRGRQQYF. The CDR3 nucleotides are TGTGCCAGCAGCCAAGGTCGAGGCAGACAGCAGTACTTC.

This clone was counted a few times. This sequence joins TRBV15 and TRBJ2-1, with 11 nucleotides matching TRBD2. The CDR3 runs 16 residues. Germline lookup yields CDR1 LNHNV and CDR2 YYDKDF (reference sequence). J was trimmed by 7 bases and V by 5 bases; bases with no gene match: 10. CDR3 sequence (DNA): TGTGCCACCAGCCTCGGGGCACTAGCGGGGGAAAATGAGCAGTTCTTC. Amino acid sequence: CATSLGALAGENEQFF.

CDR3 in DNA: TGCGCCAGCACAGGGACTAGCGGGGGGGCTACCGAGCAGTACTTC. Protein product: CASTGTSGGATEQYF. The gene calls are TRBV5-1 and TRBJ2-7; 16 nucleotides match TRBD2. J was trimmed by 6 bases and V by 6 bases; bases with no gene match: 6. The germline V gene encodes CDR1 SGHRS and CDR2 YFSETQ. The CDR3 has 15 residues.

V is TRBV6-1 and J is TRBJ2-7; possibly TRBD1 for D (6 bases). The CDR3 covers 14 residues. Germline-derived CDR1 and CDR2 are MNHNS and SASEGT. Trimming pared 7 bases from V and 2 bases from J, leaving 15 bases between. CDR3 nucleotide sequence: TGTGCCAGCACCCGGGACATGGGTACCTACGAGCAGTACTTC. This gives the protein CASTRDMGTYEQYF.

The rearrangement links TRBV4-3 to TRBJ2-1, with a weak D call TRBD2 (6 bases). Germline lookup yields CDR1 LGHNA and CDR2 YSLEER. The CDR3 is 17 residues long. Trimming removed 4 bases at V and 5 bases at J, with 21 bases between. The CDR3 sequence: CASSPGGLAVWNNEQFF. As DNA, the CDR3 is TGCGCCAGCAGCCCGGGTGGGTTAGCGGTGTGGAACAATGAGCAGTTCTTC.